A selection of T cell receptor beta chains follows, all from one sample in a study of T cells expressing NK-cell markers. TCRdb reprocessed the 5' RACE reads, with one entry per CDR3 protein and no DNA. The table lists 400,000 to 450,000 distinct CDR3 sequences. The sequenced sample was blood T cells: a sorted CD56 or NKG2C T cell subset, CD4+ or CD8+ T cells, or bulk PBMC T cells (not recorded which). These TCRs come from a woman between 18 and 75 years old in good health. The CDR3 runs from the conserved cysteine through the conserved F or W.

v_gene: TRBV5-1; j_gene: TRBJ2-7; CDR3aa: CASSYYRKSSYEQYF
v_gene: TRBV7-2; j_gene: TRBJ2-3; CDR3aa: CASGASGATDTQYF
v_gene: TRBV5-4; j_gene: TRBJ1-1; CDR3aa: CASNFRGGTEAFF
v_gene: TRBV29-1; j_gene: TRBJ2-3; CDR3aa: CSDYAGPTHNTDTQYF
v_gene: TRBV28; j_gene: TRBJ2-7; CDR3aa: CASSWAGVTPGYEQYF
v_gene: TRBV7-3; j_gene: TRBJ2-2; CDR3aa: CASSLGLGDTGELFF
v_gene: TRBV3-1; j_gene: TRBJ2-1; CDR3aa: CASSRQLAGGPHNEQFF
v_gene: TRBV7-9; j_gene: TRBJ2-2; CDR3aa: CASSLVATNTGELFF
v_gene: TRBV5-1; j_gene: TRBJ2-1; CDR3aa: CASSLVVFYNEQFF
v_gene: TRBV11-1; j_gene: TRBJ2-1; CDR3aa: CASSFWPIVDNEQFF
v_gene: TRBV12-3/TRBV12-4; j_gene: TRBJ1-4; CDR3aa: CASSPGTGREKLFF
v_gene: TRBV15; j_gene: TRBJ2-5; CDR3aa: CATSRDGALDYSETQYF
v_gene: TRBV18; j_gene: TRBJ2-2; CDR3aa: CASSPATGKFPGELFF
v_gene: TRBV21-1; j_gene: TRBJ2-3; CDR3aa: CASVLEREKFADTKYF
v_gene: TRBV12-3/TRBV12-4; j_gene: TRBJ2-3; CDR3aa: CASTQSTGTQYF
v_gene: TRBV20-1; j_gene: TRBJ2-1; CDR3aa: CSATTSGSVYNEQFF
v_gene: TRBV5-6; j_gene: TRBJ1-1; CDR3aa: CASSFPFPSNTEAFF
v_gene: TRBV7-2; j_gene: TRBJ2-1; CDR3aa: CASSLDAGGFEQFF
v_gene: TRBV12-3/TRBV12-4; j_gene: TRBJ1-2; CDR3aa: CASRPPPDRSGYTF
v_gene: TRBV27; j_gene: TRBJ1-4; CDR3aa: CASSSSRGGGMFF
v_gene: TRBV6-5; j_gene: TRBJ1-1; CDR3aa: CASSYLANTEAFF
v_gene: TRBV20-1; j_gene: TRBJ1-2; CDR3aa: CSAPWGRSTNYGYTF